This TCR beta chain was recovered during a study of shared clonotypes between healthy human individuals. As handled by the study authors: With immunoSEQ giving junction-only sequences and no quality scores, filtering differed. Libraries were prepared by immunoSEQ multiplex PCR; TCRdb keeps only in-frame clonotypes and omits some of them. That table furnishes V, J and clone size, whereas the DNA furnished D and trimming. The top ten clones hold more than 0.12% of a sample with millions of clones, around nine tenths of them seen once. Germline V gives CDR1 SGHTA, CDR2 FQGNSA. The CDR3 runs to 17 residues. V was pared by 1 base and J by 5 bases, with 7 bases of the junction left unmatched. Those who donated, Caucasian adults without exception, all lived in Nashville, Tennessee.

The TCR sequence derives from a man aged 18-30 years in good health. What was sequenced was naive CD4+ T cells sorted from blood. Documented subset: CD45RA+ positively selected. The chain employs TRBV7-2 and TRBJ2-1; 11 bases are a match to TRBD2. Here the CDR3 reads CASSLGGGTSGHNEQFF. The CDR3 region has the DNA TGTGCCAGCAGCTTAGGAGGAGGGACTAGCGGACACAATGAGCAGTTCTTC.